These 32 T cell receptor beta chains were all obtained from the same sample, sequenced in a study of blood T cells in healthy people across ages. A second 7 to 11 cycle PCR used barcoded and J-beta primers. Each CDR3 protein is one row after TCRdb ran MiXCR on the 5' RACE reads. The data show over 1,500,000 distinct CDR3 sequences, around 40% seen once. Sample: blood. Every receptor here comes from a human donor in good health.

This chain connects TRBV29-1 to TRBJ2-3; perhaps TRBD2 as D (6 bases). The CDR3 length is 13 residues. The V and J ends lost 4 bases and 5 bases respectively, with 13 bases between them. Germline V gene lookup returns CDR1 SQVTM and CDR2 ANQGSEA. Here the CDR3 reads CSVAGIAVDTQYF. The CDR3 DNA reads TGCAGCGTTGCGGGGATAGCGGTAGATACGCAGTATTTT.

The gene calls are TRBV4-3 and TRBJ2-1; TRBD2 is a possible D gene (5 bases). CDR1 is LGHNA, CDR2 YSLEER, per germline. The CDR3 extends over 15 amino acids. V lost 4 bases, J lost 8 bases, and 18 bases lay in between. CDR3 sequence reads: CASSRGEGRGDEQFF. CDR3 DNA sequence: TGCGCCAGCAGCCGCGGTGAGGGTCGTGGGGATGAGCAGTTCTTC.

This clonotype was counted at least ten times. The chain combines TRBV4-3 with TRBJ2-7; 9 bases align to TRBD1. Germline V gene data show CDR1 as LGHNA and CDR2 as YSLEER. This CDR3 comprises 14 residues. V dropped 4 bases and J dropped 4; count of bases not matched to a gene: 5. Written as DNA, the CDR3 is TGCGCCAGCAGCCTTAACAGGGGGCTATACGAGCAGTACTTC. Translated, it gives CASSLNRGLYEQYF.

J is TRBJ2-3 and V is TRBV4-3; perhaps TRBD2 as D (5 bases). The V gene lost 2 bases and the J gene lost 6 bases, with 15 bases spanning the gap. The CDR3 extends over 15 amino acids. Germline assignment: CDR1 LGHNA and CDR2 YSLEER. DNA of the CDR3: TGCGCCAGCAGCCAATTCCCCGGGATTTCGGATACGCAGTATTTT. Its protein is CASSQFPGISDTQYF.

A few counts support this clonotype. The chain is built from TRBV29-1 and TRBJ2-5; TRBD2 might be the D (5 bases). The J call may be mistaken, given a closer DNA end match to TRBJ2-7. The V gene's germline CDR1 is SQVTM and CDR2 ANQGSEA. CDR3 length: 13 residues. The CDR3 here is CSVGEWAGDEQYF. CDR3 DNA: TGCAGCGTTGGGGAGTGGGCAGGAGACGAGCAGTACTTC.

This chain joins TRBV29-1 and TRBJ2-5, with TRBD2 matching over 11 bases. Germline V gene sequence: CDR1 SQVTM, CDR2 ANQGSEA. The CDR3 consists of 18 residues. J lost 3 bases, V lost 4 bases, and 16 bases had no gene match. For the CDR3, the DNA is TGCAGCGTTGCAAGGCGCCTCTCTAGCGGGGGGTCCGAAGAGACCCAGTACTTC. It is translated as CSVARRLSSGGSEETQYF.

V and J are TRBV18 and TRBJ1-2, with D uncertain. Germline V lookup: CDR1 KGHSH, CDR2 LQKENI. The CDR3 spans 17 residues. V lost 3 bases and J lost 5, with 22 bases in between. The CDR3 bases are TGTGCCAGCTCACCGTACAGACACGCGTTGGTTGGGTATGGCTACACCTTC. This encodes CASSPYRHALVGYGYTF.

This clonotype was detected only a few times. CDR3 sequence reads: CASTRTGGNEQFF. CDR3 coding DNA: TGTGCCAGCACCCGGACAGGGGGGAATGAGCAGTTCTTC. The chain uses TRBV6-1 and TRBJ2-1; 10 bases are a match to TRBD1. After removal of 7 bases from V and 7 bases from J, the junction contained 4 bases not matched to a gene. Germline CDR1 and CDR2: MNHNS and SASEGT. This CDR3 region has 13 residues.

The chain joins TRBV28 to TRBJ2-7, with TRBD1 identical over 8 bases. The V and J ends lost 11 bases and 4 bases, in that order; junction bases with no gene match: 19. Per germline, CDR1 MDHEN and CDR2 SYDVKM. The CDR3 length is 16 residues. Here the CDR3 reads CAVVDRTGLISYEQYF. In DNA form, the CDR3 reads TGTGCCGTCGTGGACCGGACAGGGCTGATATCTTACGAGCAGTACTTC.

The chain is built from TRBV7-2 and TRBJ1-2, with D tentatively TRBD1 (6 bases). The CDR3 runs 15 residues. Germline CDR1 and CDR2: SGHTA and FQGNSA. V was cut by 5 bases and J by 5 bases, with 18 bases left in between. The CDR3 nucleotides are TGTGCCAGCAGCATCCAAGGGGGACGGAGTTATGGCTACACCTTC. Amino acid sequence: CASSIQGGRSYGYTF. Combining the CDR3 with reference TRBV7-2 and TRBJ1-2 gives the whole variable domain GAGVSQSPSNKVTEKGKDVELRCDPISGHTALYWYRQSLGQGLEFLIYFQGNSAPDKSGLPSDRFSAERTGGSVSTLTIQRTQQEDSAVYLCASSIQGGRSYGYTFGSGTRLTVV.

The chain has TRBV4-3 and TRBJ1-5; unclear D gene. V was trimmed by 0 bases and J by 3 bases, leaving 9 bases between them. This CDR3 is built from 15 residues. Germline assignment: CDR1 LGHNA and CDR2 YSLEER. The CDR3 coding sequence is TGCGCCAGCAGCCAAGATTTGGGGTACAATCAGCCCCAGCATTTT. Translating it yields CASSQDLGYNQPQHF.

The V call is TRBV10-3, the J call TRBJ2-7; possibly TRBD1 for D (6 bases). Between the trimmed V and J ends, which lost 0 bases and 4 bases, there was a span of 13 bases. The CDR3 has 15 amino acids. Germline values: CDR1 ENHRY, CDR2 SYGVKD. Here the CDR3 DNA reads TGTGCCATCAGTGAGTCGCCAGGGGACCTTTACGAGCAGTACTTC. It encodes CAISESPGDLYEQYF.

Points on this clonotype: A much larger clone is a single base away; this may be a read error. This sequence joins TRBV4-1 and TRBJ1-2; no firm D call. Germline V gives CDR1 MGHRA, CDR2 YSYEKL. This CDR3 spans 14 amino acids. The DNA of the CDR3 is TGCGCCGGCAGCCAAGTTGGGTCTCTCTATGGCTACACCTTC. Translation: CAGSQVGSLYGYTF.

The CDR3 nucleotides are TGTGCCAGCAGTGGAGACCAGGGGGCCGGTGAGCAGTTCTTC. Translation: CASSGDQGAGEQFF. This chain links TRBV2 with TRBJ2-1; 8 bases line up with TRBD1. Germline assignment: CDR1 SNHLY and CDR2 FYNNEI. The CDR3 covers 14 residues. The junction had 8 bases not matched to a gene; V was cut back by 4 bases and J by 9 bases.

The chain employs TRBV7-2 and TRBJ1-4; the D is unclear. CDR3 length equals 13 residues. Trimming took off 6 bases at V and 8 bases at J, with 13 bases between the two ends. CDR1 and CDR2 (germline): SGHTA, FQGNSA. CDR3 bases: TGTGCCAGCAGTTGGGGTTATGGAGAAAAACTGTTTTTT. Translating it yields CASSWGYGEKLFF.

The chain uses TRBV7-9 and TRBJ2-5; possibly TRBD2 for D (7 bases). V was cut by 4 bases and J by 4 bases, with 19 bases left in between. This CDR3 comprises 16 residues. CDR1 SEHNR and CDR2 FQNEAQ come from the germline V gene (reference sequence). This CDR3 is CASSSLRGARGETQYF. The DNA of the CDR3 is TGTGCCAGCAGCTCCCTACGGGGGGCGCGTGGAGAGACCCAGTACTTC.

This clonotype was observed a handful of times. One end of the junction does not line up with germline, which may come from a read error. The genes are TRBV4-1 and TRBJ1-5, with a possible D match to TRBD1 (6 bases). Germline assignment: CDR1 MGHRA and CDR2 YSYEKL. The CDR3 is 20 amino acids. CDR3 sequence reads: CAGSQDGRAPGAGGNQPQHF. CDR3 in DNA: TGCGCCGGCAGCCAAGATGGACGGGCACCGGGGGCCGGTGGCAATCAGCCCCAGCATTTT.

This sequence joins TRBV5-5 and TRBJ2-7; unclear D gene. This CDR3 contains 13 residues. In germline, CDR1 is SGHKS, CDR2 YYEKEE (reference sequence). V gave up 3 bases and J gave up 3 bases, with 10 bases separating them. The CDR3 DNA follows: TGTGCCAGCAGCTGGTTCCTCAGCTACGAGCAGTACTTC. This gives the protein CASSWFLSYEQYF.

This clonotype was counted many times. This sequence joins TRBV10-3 and TRBJ2-7, with D perhaps TRBD1 or TRBD2 (7 bases each). CDR1 is ENHRY, CDR2 SYGVKD, per germline. This CDR3 has 13 amino acids. V lost 4 bases, J lost 6 bases, and 13 bases lay in between. The CDR3 sequence: CAISGDREGEQYF. CDR3 DNA: TGTGCCATCAGTGGAGACAGGGAGGGCGAGCAGTACTTC.

V gene TRBV27 combines with J gene TRBJ1-2; the D gene is possibly TRBD1 (5 bases). Between the trimmed V and J ends, which lost 6 bases and 7 bases, there was a span of 21 bases. Germline loops: CDR1 MNHEY, CDR2 SMNVEV (reference sequence). This CDR3 comprises 15 residues. CDR3 DNA sequence: TGTGCCAGCAGCTTAATCCGCGACAGAACGCGTGGCTACACCTTC. Translation gives CASSLIRDRTRGYTF.

This clonotype was seen a handful of times. One end of the junction varies from germline; a read error may be responsible. The chain combines TRBV20-1 with TRBJ2-4; D perhaps matches TRBD2 (6 bases). The CDR3 totals 13 residues. Germline V gene lookup returns CDR1 DFQATT and CDR2 SNEGSKA (reference sequence). CDR3 sequence (DNA): TGCAGTGCCGTGGGGGGAGCCAAAAGCATTCAGTACTTC. The encoded protein is CSAVGGAKSIQYF.

This clonotype was recorded a few times. The chain recombines TRBV29-1 with TRBJ2-2; 7 bases fit TRBD2. CDR1 is SQVTM and CDR2 is ANQGSEA in the germline V gene. This CDR3 region has 14 residues. The V and J ends lost 8 bases and 3 bases, in that order; junction bases with no gene match: 9. Here the CDR3 DNA reads TGCAGCACCACCGGGACTACCCACACCGGGGAGCTGTTTTTT. Translating it yields CSTTGTTHTGELFF.

The chain carries TRBV3-1 and TRBJ2-7, with unresolved D. CDR1 and CDR2 (germline): LGHDT, YNNKEL (reference sequence). This CDR3 has 14 residues. V was clipped by 0 bases and J by 4 bases, with 10 bases between them. The CDR3 DNA reads TGTGCCAGCAGCCAAGAAGACGCAGTATACGAGCAGTACTTC. This translates into CASSQEDAVYEQYF.

The CDR3 protein is CASNPGNRQNTEAFF. The DNA for the CDR3 is TGCGCCAGCAACCCCGGGAACAGACAGAACACTGAAGCTTTCTTT. The genes are TRBV5-1 and TRBJ1-1; D is unclear. This CDR3 region has 15 residues. The ends were cut back, 6 bases at V and 1 base at J, with 16 bases in the middle. Germline CDR1 reads SGHRS; CDR2 reads YFSETQ.

This clonotype was found many times. V and J are TRBV24-1 and TRBJ2-7, with D possibly TRBD2 on 5 matching bases. This CDR3 spans 12 amino acids. V was cut by 4 bases and J by 5 bases, with 8 bases left in between. Germline values: CDR1 KGHDR, CDR2 SFDVKD. The CDR3 is CATSDSGHEQYF. CDR3 DNA sequence: TGTGCCACCAGTGACAGCGGACACGAGCAGTACTTC.

There are a few counts of this clonotype. The chain combines TRBV29-1 with TRBJ2-1; possible D gene TRBD2, 5 bases. Germline V gives CDR1 SQVTM, CDR2 ANQGSEA. The CDR3 has 11 residues. The V end was cut by 7 bases, the J end by 10 bases, with 14 bases between. Here the CDR3 reads CSAGWEGEQFF. The DNA of the CDR3 is TGCAGCGCGGGATGGGAAGGCGAGCAGTTCTTC.

V and J are TRBV20-1 and TRBJ1-6; 7 bases match TRBD1. J lost 8 bases, V lost 7 bases, and 11 bases had no gene match. The CDR3 sequence is 14 residues long. Germline CDR1 and CDR2: DFQATT and SNEGSKA (reference sequence). The CDR3 sequence: CSVETGRGDSPLHF. CDR3 DNA: TGCAGTGTCGAAACGGGCAGGGGGGATTCACCCCTCCACTTT.

The chain uses TRBV4-1 and TRBJ1-2; D ambiguous. Trimming left V 2 bases short and J 4 bases short, with 11 bases between. The CDR3 consists of 14 residues. The germline CDR1 and CDR2 sequences are MGHRA and YSYEKL. CDR3 coding DNA: TGCGCCAGCAGCCAATCCTTCGCATCCTATGGCTACACCTTC. Translated: CASSQSFASYGYTF.

This chain uses TRBV30 with TRBJ1-5; D gene uncertain. V dropped 5 bases and J dropped 0 bases, with 5 bases sitting between them. Germline V CDR1 and CDR2: GTSNPN, SVGIG (reference sequence). This CDR3 region has 12 residues. In DNA form, the CDR3 reads TGTGCCTGGTCGGGTAGCAATCAGCCCCAGCATTTT. It yields the protein CAWSGSNQPQHF.

The chain combines TRBV12-3 or TRBV12-4 with TRBJ1-2; possibly TRBD1 for D (5 bases). The length of the CDR3 is 13 residues. The V gene lost 6 bases and the J gene lost 4 bases, with 12 bases spanning the gap. The CDR3 bases are TGTGCCAGCAGGTACGGGACGACCTATGGCTACACCTTC. Amino acid sequence: CASRYGTTYGYTF.

The chain has TRBV6-5 and TRBJ2-3; TRBD2 matches at 9 bases. This CDR3 contains 18 residues. V shed 2 bases and J 0 bases; nucleotides not matched to a gene: 9. CDR1 and CDR2 from the germline V gene are MNHEY and SVGAGI. The CDR3 DNA reads as TGTGCCAGCAGTTACACGACCGCTAGCGGGGCTAGCACAGATACGCAGTATTTT. Protein: CASSYTTASGASTDTQYF.

The V gene is TRBV4-1, the J gene TRBJ2-1; TRBD2 aligns across 8 bases. V shed 1 base and J 1 base; nucleotides not matched to a gene: 3. From germline, CDR1 is MGHRA and CDR2 YSYEKL. The CDR3 runs 16 residues. This CDR3 reads CASSQGGGQSYNEQFF. DNA for the CDR3: TGCGCCAGCAGCCAAGGCGGGGGGCAATCCTACAATGAGCAGTTCTTC.